The clone carrying this TCR beta chain was seen ten or more times. The entry originates in a study of T cells in Graves' hyperthyroidism and ophthalmopathy. TCR beta CDR3 sequences were amplified from RNA transcripts. Initially, a first-round RT-PCR of the TCR CDR3 employed the HTBI primer set. TCRdb reprocessed the multiplex PCR reads with MiXCR, giving one entry per CDR3 protein. Among approximately 690,000 distinct CDR3 sequences listed, more than 12% were seen once. CDR3 length: 15 residues. The V end was cut by 7 bases, the J end by 1 base, with 17 bases between. CDR1 is SGHAT and CDR2 is FQNNGV in the germline V gene.

The clonotype comes from a woman aged 45 to 65 with Graves' ophthalmopathy. The sequencing sample was made of blood. V gene TRBV11-2 combines with J gene TRBJ2-7; D is uncertain. CDR3: CASIRTALGSYEQYF. CDR3 coding DNA: TGTGCCAGCATCAGAACAGCCCTGGGGTCCTACGAGCAGTACTTC. The complete variable domain, with remaining parts taken from reference TRBV11-2 and TRBJ2-7, reads EAGVAQSPRYKIIEKRQSVAFWCNPISGHATLYWYQQILGQGPKLLIQFQNNGVVDDSQLPKDRFSAERLKGVDSTLKIQPAKLEDSAVYLCASIRTALGSYEQYFGPGTRLTVT.